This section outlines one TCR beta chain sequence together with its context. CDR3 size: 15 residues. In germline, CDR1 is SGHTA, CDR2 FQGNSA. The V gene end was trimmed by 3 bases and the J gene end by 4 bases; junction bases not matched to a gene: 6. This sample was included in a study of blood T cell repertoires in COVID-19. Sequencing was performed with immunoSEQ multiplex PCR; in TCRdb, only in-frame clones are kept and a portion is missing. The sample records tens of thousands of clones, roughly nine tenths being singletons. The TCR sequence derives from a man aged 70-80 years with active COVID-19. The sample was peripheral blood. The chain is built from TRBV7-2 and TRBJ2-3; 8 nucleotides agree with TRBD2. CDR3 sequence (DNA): TGTGCCAGCAGCTTTTCCAGCGGGGGTGCAGATACGCAGTATTTT. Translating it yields CASSFSSGGADTQYF.